A selection of T cell receptor beta chains follows, all from one sample in a study of cytomegalovirus exposure and HLA in healthy donors. Only in-frame clones appear in the TCRdb table, and some are missing; sequencing was by immunoSEQ multiplex PCR. The profile covers 100,000 to 150,000 clones, with around 73% appearing a single time and less than 5% taken by the ten largest. Sample: PBMCs. Receptors originate from a man between 60 and 75 years old in good health and CMV-seropositive. Each CDR3 is given without its conserved first and last residue. D genes are given only for firm matches.

J	V	D	CDR3
TRBJ2-3	TRBV15	-	ATSRDVAGITDTQY
TRBJ1-3	TRBV27	-	ASTGVRNTIY
TRBJ1-4	TRBV29-1	-	SVEKGSEKLF
TRBJ1-2	TRBV28	-	ASTGINYGYT
TRBJ2-1	TRBV10-1	TRBD2	ASSDPQRGGRNEQF
TRBJ2-3	TRBV5-1	TRBD1	ASSLGAGGSDTQY
TRBJ1-2	TRBV7-2	-	ASSQGGGSSYGYT
TRBJ1-1	TRBV5-4	-	ASSPGREGTEAF
TRBJ2-7	TRBV2	-	ASTERGAVEQY
-	TRBV7-6	TRBD2	ASSSHAGGGYEQY
TRBJ2-2	TRBV5-1	TRBD1	ASSLVAQGAANTGELF
TRBJ2-7	TRBV11-2	TRBD2	ASSVTSGAFSYEQY
TRBJ2-6	TRBV5-1	-	ASSLQGTGANVLT
TRBJ1-1	TRBV5-6	-	ASSFKTGVPNTEAF
TRBJ1-2	TRBV2	-	AGRGREYYNYGYT
TRBJ2-3	TRBV28	-	ASNGGPPSTDTQY
TRBJ1-5	TRBV5-6	TRBD1	ASSYWTGETPNQPQH
TRBJ2-1	TRBV5-6	TRBD2	ASGTSGGINEQF
TRBJ1-1	TRBV30	TRBD1	ARVGQGEGNTEAF
TRBJ1-1	TRBV6-5	TRBD1	ASTASRGARTEAF
TRBJ1-6	TRBV4-2	-	ASSVEDTPSPLH
TRBJ1-4	TRBV5-1	-	ASSLNTGTTNEKLF
TRBJ1-6	TRBV7-2	-	ASSLGTLSPLH
TRBJ2-3	TRBV28	TRBD2	ASSFYHPSGGTYTQY
TRBJ2-7	TRBV27	TRBD2	ASSRRLAGSSYEQY
TRBJ1-3	TRBV4-1	-	ASSPGAIYRDGRSGNTIY
TRBJ2-7	TRBV19	TRBD1	ASMGQSYEQY
TRBJ2-3	TRBV9	TRBD2	ASRPTSGVSDTQY